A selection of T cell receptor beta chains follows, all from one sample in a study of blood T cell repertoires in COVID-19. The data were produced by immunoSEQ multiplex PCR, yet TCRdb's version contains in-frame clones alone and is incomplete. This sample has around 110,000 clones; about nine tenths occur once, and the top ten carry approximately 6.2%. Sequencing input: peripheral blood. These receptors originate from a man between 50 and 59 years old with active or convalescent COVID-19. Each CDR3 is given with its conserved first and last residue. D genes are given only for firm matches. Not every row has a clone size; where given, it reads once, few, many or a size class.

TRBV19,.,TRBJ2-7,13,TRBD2,CASRTSGSDEQYF,TGTGCCAGTAGGACTAGCGGGAGTGACGAGCAGTACTTC
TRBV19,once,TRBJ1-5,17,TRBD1,CASSPGRGVYSNQPQHF,TGTGCCAGTAGCCCCGGCAGGGGGGTTTATAGCAATCAGCCCCAGCATTTT
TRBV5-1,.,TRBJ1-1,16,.,CASSLGRDRLNTEAFF,TGCGCCAGCAGCTTGGGCCGAGACAGATTAAACACTGAAGCTTTCTTT
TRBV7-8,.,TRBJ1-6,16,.,CASSLGGGSYNSPLHF,TGTGCCAGCAGCTTAGGGGGGGGCTCCTATAATTCACCCCTCCACTTT
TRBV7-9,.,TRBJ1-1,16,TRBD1,CASSPALGQGWTEAFF,TGTGCCAGCAGCCCTGCTCTAGGACAGGGTTGGACTGAAGCTTTCTTT
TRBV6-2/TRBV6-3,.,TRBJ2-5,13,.,CASSRRVGKTQYF,TGTGCCAGCAGTCGGAGGGTCGGGAAGACCCAGTACTTC
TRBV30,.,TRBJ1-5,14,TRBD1,CAWAPGQGAQPQHF,TGTGCCTGGGCCCCGGGACAGGGGGCACAGCCCCAGCATTTT
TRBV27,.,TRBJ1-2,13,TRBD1,CASSRTGLNGYTF,TGTGCCAGCAGCCGGACAGGGTTGAATGGCTACACCTTC
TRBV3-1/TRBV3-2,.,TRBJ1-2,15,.,CASSQEVGGSYGYTF,TGTGCCAGCAGCCAAGAAGTGGGAGGGAGTTATGGCTACACCTTC
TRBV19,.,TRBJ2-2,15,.,CASSSRTTNTGELFF,TGTGCCAGTAGTTCCCGGACAACCAACACCGGGGAGCTGTTTTTT
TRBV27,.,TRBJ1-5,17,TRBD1,CASSVLGGTGGFQPQHF,TGTGCCAGCAGTGTCTTGGGGGGGACAGGGGGCTTTCAGCCCCAGCATTTT
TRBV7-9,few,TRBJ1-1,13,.,CASSFGGETEAFF,TGTGCCAGCAGCTTCGGAGGGGAGACTGAAGCTTTCTTT
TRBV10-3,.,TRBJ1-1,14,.,CAISGGGRNTEAFF,TGTGCCATCAGTGGGGGGGGTAGGAACACTGAAGCTTTCTTT
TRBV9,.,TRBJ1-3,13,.,CASRHSSGNTIYF,TGTGCCAGCAGGCACAGCTCTGGAAACACCATATATTTT
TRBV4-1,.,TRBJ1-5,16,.,CASSTIIGQHNQPQHF,TGCGCCAGCAGCACAATCATAGGACAGCACAATCAGCCCCAGCATTTT
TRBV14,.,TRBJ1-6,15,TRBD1,CASSLGTDYNSPLHF,TGTGCCAGCAGCCTCGGGACAGACTATAATTCACCCCTCCACTTT
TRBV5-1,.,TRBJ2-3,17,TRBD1,CASSLVFRDRDTDTQYF,TGCGCCAGCAGCTTGGTTTTCCGGGACAGGGACACAGATACGCAGTATTTT
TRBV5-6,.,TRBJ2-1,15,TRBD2,CASSKTSDIYNEQFF,TGTGCCAGCAGCAAAACTAGCGATATTTACAATGAGCAGTTCTTC
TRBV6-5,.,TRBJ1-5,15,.,CASRFGGATNQPQHF,TGTGCCAGCAGGTTCGGAGGGGCCACCAATCAGCCCCAGCATTTT
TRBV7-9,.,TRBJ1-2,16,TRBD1,CASSLGDRVGFYGYTF,TGTGCCAGCAGCTTAGGGGACAGGGTTGGATTCTATGGCTACACCTTC
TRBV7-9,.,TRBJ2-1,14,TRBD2,CASSFDGREGEQFF,TGTGCCAGCAGCTTTGACGGGAGGGAGGGTGAGCAGTTCTTC
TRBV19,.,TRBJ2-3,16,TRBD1,CASSHRQGDGGDTQYF,TGTGCCAGTAGTCACCGACAGGGGGATGGGGGAGATACGCAGTATTTT
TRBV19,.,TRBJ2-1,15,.,CASSLRQVGYNEQFF,TGTGCCAGTAGTCTTCGACAGGTCGGCTACAATGAGCAGTTCTTC
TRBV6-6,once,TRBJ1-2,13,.,CATKVGVEYGYTF,TGTGCCACCAAAGTAGGGGTGGAGTATGGCTACACCTTC
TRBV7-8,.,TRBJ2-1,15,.,CASSLGLAKNNEQFF,TGTGCCAGCAGCTTAGGGCTAGCGAAAAACAATGAGCAGTTCTTC
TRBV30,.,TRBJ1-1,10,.,CACLNTEAFF,TGTGCCTGCTTGAACACTGAAGCTTTCTTT
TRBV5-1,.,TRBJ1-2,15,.,CASRLTRDSNYGYTF,TGCGCCAGCAGGCTGACCAGGGATTCTAACTATGGCTACACCTTC
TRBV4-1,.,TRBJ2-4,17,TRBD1,CASSQPGQVIAKNIQYF,TGCGCCAGCAGCCAACCGGGACAGGTCATAGCCAAAAACATTCAGTACTTC
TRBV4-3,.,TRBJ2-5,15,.,CASSQDEGVGETQYF,TGCGCCAGCAGCCAAGACGAGGGAGTAGGGGAGACCCAGTACTTC
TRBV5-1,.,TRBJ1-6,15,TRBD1,CASSLGQGGNSPLHF,TGCGCCAGCAGCTTAGGACAGGGCGGTAATTCACCCCTCCACTTT
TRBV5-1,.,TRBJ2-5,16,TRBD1,CASSLDRGRLAETQYF,TGCGCCAGCAGCTTGGACAGGGGGCGCCTAGCAGAGACCCAGTACTTC
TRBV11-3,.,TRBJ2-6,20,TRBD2,CASSFGNTSGKGKGANVLTF,TGTGCCAGCAGCTTCGGAAACACTAGCGGGAAAGGTAAGGGGGCCAACGTCCTGACTTTC
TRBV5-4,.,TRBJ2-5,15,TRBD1,CASTLQGAREETQYF,TGTGCCAGCACTCTACAGGGGGCGAGGGAGGAGACCCAGTACTTC
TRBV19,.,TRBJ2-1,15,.,CASSIGQYLLSEQFF,TGTGCCAGTAGTATAGGACAATACTTACTTTCTGAGCAGTTCTTC
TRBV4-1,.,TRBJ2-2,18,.,CASSQGSLVTVNTGELFF,TGCGCCAGCAGCCAAGGCTCGTTAGTGACTGTGAACACCGGGGAGCTGTTTTTT
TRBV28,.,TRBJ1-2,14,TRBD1,CASRDRGRGYGYTF,TGTGCCAGCAGGGACAGGGGGCGGGGGTATGGCTACACCTTC
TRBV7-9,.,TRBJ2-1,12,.,CASSLSGNEQFF,TGTGCCAGCAGCCTCTCAGGTAATGAGCAGTTCTTC
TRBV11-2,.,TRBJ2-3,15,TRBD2,CASSLLGSGPDTQYF,TGTGCCAGCAGCTTATTGGGTAGCGGGCCAGATACGCAGTATTTT
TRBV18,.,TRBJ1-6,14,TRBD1,CASSPGQDNSPLHF,TGTGCCAGCTCCCCGGGACAGGATAATTCACCCCTCCACTTT
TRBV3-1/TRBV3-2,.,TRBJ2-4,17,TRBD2,CASSLTSGSIGKNIQYF,TGTGCCAGCAGCCTCACTAGCGGGAGTATCGGCAAAAACATTCAGTACTTC
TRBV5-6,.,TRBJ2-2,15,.,CASSYTTGPTGELFF,TGTGCCAGCAGCTATACAACAGGTCCCACCGGGGAGCTGTTTTTT
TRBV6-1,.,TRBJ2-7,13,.,CASSERPRDEQYF,TGTGCCAGCAGTGAAAGGCCCCGGGACGAGCAGTACTTC
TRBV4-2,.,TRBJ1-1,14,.,CASSHAGGTTEAFF,TGTGCCAGCAGCCACGCGGGGGGCACCACTGAAGCTTTCTTT
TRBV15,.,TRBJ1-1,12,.,CATSRGIAEAFF,TGTGCCACCAGCAGGGGCATTGCTGAAGCTTTCTTT
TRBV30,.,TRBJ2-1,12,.,CSTMSSYNEQFF,TGTTCCACCATGAGCTCCTACAATGAGCAGTTCTTC
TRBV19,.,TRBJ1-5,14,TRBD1,CASSLDRGHQPQHF,TGTGCCAGTAGTTTAGACAGGGGGCATCAGCCCCAGCATTTT
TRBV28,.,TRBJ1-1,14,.,CASIGRGMNTEAFF,TGTGCCAGCATAGGGAGGGGCATGAACACTGAAGCTTTCTTT
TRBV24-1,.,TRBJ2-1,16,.,CATSDPTGLGTNEQFF,TGTGCCACCAGTGATCCCACAGGGCTAGGGACAAATGAGCAGTTCTTC
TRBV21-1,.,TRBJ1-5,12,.,CASEGVRQPQHF,TGTGCCAGCGAGGGAGTAAGGCAGCCCCAGCATTTT
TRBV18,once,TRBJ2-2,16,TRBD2,CASSQASGANTGELFF,TGTGCCAGCTCACAGGCTAGCGGGGCGAACACCGGGGAGCTGTTTTTT
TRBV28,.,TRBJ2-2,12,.,CASRRTAGELFF,TGTGCCAGCAGAAGGACAGCAGGGGAGCTGTTTTTT
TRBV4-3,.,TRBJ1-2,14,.,CASSQQGGFYGYTF,TGCGCCAGCAGCCAACAAGGAGGGTTCTATGGCTACACCTTC
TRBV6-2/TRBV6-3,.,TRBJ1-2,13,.,CASSSTGTYGYTF,TGTGCCAGCAGTTCAACCGGGACATATGGCTACACCTTC
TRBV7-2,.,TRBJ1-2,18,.,CASSLVTPGVGANYGYTF,TGTGCCAGCAGCTTAGTGACCCCAGGGGTAGGAGCTAACTATGGCTACACCTTC
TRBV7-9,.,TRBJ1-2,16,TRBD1,CASSLGGGQGAHGYTF,TGTGCCAGCAGCTTAGGCGGGGGACAGGGGGCGCATGGCTACACCTTC
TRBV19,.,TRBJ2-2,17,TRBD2,CASSGLAGGPDTGELFF,TGTGCCAGTAGTGGACTAGCGGGAGGGCCGGACACCGGGGAGCTGTTTTTT
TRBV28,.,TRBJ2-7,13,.,CASSFLLVYEQYF,TGTGCCAGCAGTTTTTTACTGGTCTACGAGCAGTACTTC
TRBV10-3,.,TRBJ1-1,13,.,CAISGQGRTEAFF,TGTGCCATCAGTGGGCAGGGCCGGACTGAAGCTTTCTTT
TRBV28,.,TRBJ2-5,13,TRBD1,CASSLRGQETQYF,TGTGCCAGCAGTCTCAGGGGGCAAGAGACCCAGTACTTC